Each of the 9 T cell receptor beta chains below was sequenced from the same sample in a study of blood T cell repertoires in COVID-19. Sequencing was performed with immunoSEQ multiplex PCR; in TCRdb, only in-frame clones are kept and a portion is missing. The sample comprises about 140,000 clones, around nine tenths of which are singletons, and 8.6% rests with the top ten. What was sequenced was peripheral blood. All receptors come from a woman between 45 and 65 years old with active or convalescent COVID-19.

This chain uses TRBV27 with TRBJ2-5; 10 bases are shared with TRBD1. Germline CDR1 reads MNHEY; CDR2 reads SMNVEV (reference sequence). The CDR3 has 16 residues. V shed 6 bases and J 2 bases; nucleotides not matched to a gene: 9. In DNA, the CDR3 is TGTGCCAGCAGCCCGGGACAGGGGAGGGGGCAAGAGACCCAGTACTTC. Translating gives CASSPGQGRGQETQYF.

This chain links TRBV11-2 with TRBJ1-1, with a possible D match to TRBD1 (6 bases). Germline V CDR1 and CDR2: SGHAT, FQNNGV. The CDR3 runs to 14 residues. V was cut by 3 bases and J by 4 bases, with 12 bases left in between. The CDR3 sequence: CASSFGQSITEAFF. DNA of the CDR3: TGTGCCAGCAGCTTTGGACAGTCCATCACTGAAGCTTTCTTT.

The CDR3 DNA follows: TGTGCCAGCAGTCCCGGGACAGGGGACCAAGAGACCCAGTACTTC. It encodes CASSPGTGDQETQYF. This sequence joins TRBV28 and TRBJ2-5; 10 positions match TRBD1. The CDR3 spans 15 residues. The ends lost 5 bases at V and 0 bases at J; junction bases unmatched: 3. Germline assignment: CDR1 MDHEN and CDR2 SYDVKM.

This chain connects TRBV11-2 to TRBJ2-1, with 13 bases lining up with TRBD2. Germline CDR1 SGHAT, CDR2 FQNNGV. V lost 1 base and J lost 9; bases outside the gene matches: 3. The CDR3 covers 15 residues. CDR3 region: CASSLVGLAGVEQFF. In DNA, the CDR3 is TGTGCCAGCAGCTTAGTAGGACTAGCGGGAGTTGAGCAGTTCTTC.

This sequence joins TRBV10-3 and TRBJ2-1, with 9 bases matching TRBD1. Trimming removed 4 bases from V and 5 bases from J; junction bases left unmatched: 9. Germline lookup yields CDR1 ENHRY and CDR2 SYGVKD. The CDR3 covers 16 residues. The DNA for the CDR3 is TGTGCCATCAGTGGGAGACAGGGGGGTTGGAACAATGAGCAGTTCTTC. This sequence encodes CAISGRQGGWNNEQFF.

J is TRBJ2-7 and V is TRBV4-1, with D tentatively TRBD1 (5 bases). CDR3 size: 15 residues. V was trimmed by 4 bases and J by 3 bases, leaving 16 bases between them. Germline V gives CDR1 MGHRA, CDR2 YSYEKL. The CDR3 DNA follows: TGCGCCAGCAGCCCTCTGGGGCAGGGTGACTACGAGCAGTACTTC. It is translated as CASSPLGQGDYEQYF.

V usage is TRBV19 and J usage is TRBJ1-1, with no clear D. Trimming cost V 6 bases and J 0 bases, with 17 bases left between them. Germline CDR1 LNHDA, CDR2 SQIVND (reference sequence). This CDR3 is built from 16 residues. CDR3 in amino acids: CASSHGSTLMNTEAFF. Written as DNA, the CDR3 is TGTGCCAGTAGCCACGGTAGCACCCTCATGAACACTGAAGCTTTCTTT.

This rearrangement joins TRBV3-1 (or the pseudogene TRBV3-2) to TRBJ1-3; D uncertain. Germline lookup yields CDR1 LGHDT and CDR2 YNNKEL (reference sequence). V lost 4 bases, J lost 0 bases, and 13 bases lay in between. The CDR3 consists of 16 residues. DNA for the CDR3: TGTGCCAGCAGCCCCGGAGAGTGGTCCTCTGGAAACACCATATATTTT. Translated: CASSPGEWSSGNTIYF.

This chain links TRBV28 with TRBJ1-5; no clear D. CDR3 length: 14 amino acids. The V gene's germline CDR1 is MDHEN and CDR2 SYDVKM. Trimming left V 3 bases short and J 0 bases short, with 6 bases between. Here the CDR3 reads CASSLQVSNQPQHF. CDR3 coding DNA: TGTGCCAGCAGTTTGCAGGTTAGCAATCAGCCCCAGCATTTT.